A single sample is the source of the 22 T cell receptor beta chains below, sequenced in a study of T cells in Graves' hyperthyroidism and ophthalmopathy. Researchers took RNA transcripts and amplified the TCR beta CDR3 regions from them. Primed by the HTBI set, a first-round RT-PCR was run on the TCR CDR3. Via MiXCR, TCRdb re-called the multiplex PCR reads, giving one row per CDR3 protein. The table records around 340,000 distinct CDR3 sequences, 17% of them present only once. Sample: blood. The source of these receptors is a woman under 40 with Graves' hyperthyroidism that later progressed to Graves' ophthalmopathy.

This clonotype was seen ten or more times. This chain uses TRBV3-1 with TRBJ2-3, with D hard to call. With 0 bases removed from V and 2 bases from J, the gap between germline ends came to 6 bases. CDR3 length: 14 amino acids. Per the germline V gene, CDR1 is LGHDT and CDR2 is YNNKEL (reference sequence). CDR3 bases: TGTGCCAGCAGCCAAGAACGGGTCACAGATACGCAGTATTTT. Its protein is CASSQERVTDTQYF.

This clonotype was seen many times. V and J are TRBV29-1 and TRBJ2-5; TRBD2 matches 10 bases. This CDR3 comprises 14 residues. Trimming removed 7 bases from V and 4 bases from J; junction bases left unmatched: 9. Per the germline V gene, CDR1 is SQVTM and CDR2 is ANQGSEA. Here the CDR3 DNA reads TGCAGCGCAACACTAGCGGGGTGGGCAGAGACCCAGTACTTC. Protein sequence: CSATLAGWAETQYF.

This clonotype was counted only a few times. The genes are TRBV29-1 and TRBJ1-2, with unresolved D. Germline V CDR1 and CDR2: SQVTM, ANQGSEA. The CDR3 consists of 14 residues. Trimming pared 5 bases from V and 0 bases from J, leaving 13 bases between. The CDR3 DNA is TGCAGCGTTCAAGGGTACGGGGCTAACTATGGCTACACCTTC. Its protein product is CSVQGYGANYGYTF.

This clonotype has a handful of counts. This may be a read error: a much more frequent sequence differs by one nucleotide. This sequence joins TRBV28 and TRBJ1-6; D not resolved. The V end lost 3 bases, the J end lost 6 bases, and 9 bases lay between the germline ends. The V gene's germline CDR1 is MDHEN and CDR2 SYDVKM. This CDR3 region has 14 residues. CDR3 in DNA: TGTGCCAGCAGTTTGAGGCAGCCTAATTCACCCCTCCACTTT. As protein: CASSLRQPNSPLHF.

This clonotype was counted at least ten times. The genes are TRBV10-3 and TRBJ2-1; possibly TRBD1 for D (5 bases). This CDR3 is built from 14 residues. From germline, CDR1 is ENHRY and CDR2 SYGVKD. Between the trimmed V and J ends, which lost 1 base and 5 bases, there was a span of 9 bases. The CDR3 coding sequence is TGTGCCATCAGTGAGTACGACAGCGACAATGAGCAGTTCTTC. Amino acid sequence: CAISEYDSDNEQFF.

This clonotype has at least ten counts. The chain joins TRBV10-3 to TRBJ2-7, with TRBD2 matching over 8 bases. CDR1 ENHRY and CDR2 SYGVKD come from the germline V gene. The CDR3 runs 14 residues. Trimming removed 2 bases from V and 3 bases from J; junction bases left unmatched: 3. The DNA for the CDR3 is TGTGCCATCAGTGAGGGTAGCGGGATCTACGAGCAGTACTTC. Protein sequence: CAISEGSGIYEQYF.

The sample holds many counts of this clonotype. The gene calls are TRBV2 and TRBJ1-5; 12 bases are a match to TRBD1. J was trimmed by 6 bases and V by 8 bases; bases with no gene match: 11. Germline V gene lookup returns CDR1 SNHLY and CDR2 FYNNEI. This CDR3 contains 16 residues. CDR3 nucleotides: TGTGCCAGCGGGGGGGACAGGGGGCGCGGAACTCAGCCCCAGCATTTT. It is translated as CASGGDRGRGTQPQHF.

V usage is TRBV7-2 and J usage is TRBJ2-2; TRBD2 is a possible D gene (5 bases). CDR1 and CDR2 from the germline V gene are SGHTA and FQGNSA. The CDR3 is 15 residues long. The V gene lost 5 bases and the J gene lost 1 base, with 11 bases spanning the gap. The CDR3: CASSRIAGNTGELFF. CDR3 DNA sequence: TGTGCCAGCAGCCGCATCGCGGGGAACACCGGGGAGCTGTTTTTT.

This clonotype was found a few times. The chain links TRBV5-1 to TRBJ2-3; 7 nucleotides agree with TRBD2. V lost 0 bases, J lost 0 bases, and 7 bases stayed unmatched. From germline, CDR1 is SGHRS and CDR2 YFSETQ. This CDR3 comprises 17 residues. The CDR3 sequence is CASSLVLTGGSTDTQYF. DNA for the CDR3: TGCGCCAGCAGCTTGGTGTTAACGGGAGGAAGCACAGATACGCAGTATTTT.

The gene calls are TRBV30 and TRBJ1-2; the match to TRBD1 covers 7 bases. Germline values: CDR1 GTSNPN, CDR2 SVGIG (reference sequence). V trimming: 3 bases; J trimming: 4 bases; junction bases outside the gene matches: 5. The CDR3 contains 13 residues. As DNA, the CDR3 is TGTGCCTGGAGGACAGGGCGCTTCTATGGCTACACCTTC. As protein: CAWRTGRFYGYTF.

The V call is TRBV7-9, the J call TRBJ2-1; D is undetermined. In germline, CDR1 is SEHNR, CDR2 FQNEAQ (reference sequence). Trimming left V 6 bases short and J 1 base short, with 22 bases between. The CDR3 covers 18 residues. The CDR3 is CASSSPPVIDPSYNEQFF. Here the CDR3 DNA reads TGTGCCAGCAGTTCGCCCCCTGTCATTGACCCATCCTACAATGAGCAGTTCTTC.

The rearrangement links TRBV7-8 to TRBJ1-1; no firm D call. V was pared by 4 bases and J by 1 base, with 10 bases between. The CDR3 extends over 14 amino acids. Germline-derived CDR1 and CDR2 are SGHVS and FQNEAQ. CDR3 in amino acids: CASSSRAGNTEAFF. CDR3 DNA: TGTGCCAGCAGCTCCCGGGCGGGGAACACTGAAGCTTTCTTT.

This clonotype occurred many times. The chain is built from TRBV27 and TRBJ2-3, with TRBD2 identical over 11 bases. The germline gives CDR1 MNHEY, CDR2 SMNVEV (reference sequence). V was pared by 5 bases and J by 2 bases, with 12 bases of the junction left unmatched. The CDR3 is made up of 18 amino acids. In DNA form, the CDR3 reads TGTGCCAGCAGTCTCGTTAGCTTAGCGGGAGGGCACACAGATACGCAGTATTTT. Translated: CASSLVSLAGGHTDTQYF.

This clonotype was counted at least ten times. A much larger clone differs from this one at a single base, so this may be a read error. V and J are TRBV28 and TRBJ2-1; D gene ambiguous. V was clipped by 2 bases and J by 7 bases, with 9 bases between them. Germline V gives CDR1 MDHEN, CDR2 SYDVKM. The CDR3 extends over 13 amino acids. The chain's CDR3 is CASSLRSGNEQFF. Written as DNA, the CDR3 is TGTGCCAGCAGTTTAAGGTCTGGGAATGAGCAGTTCTTC.

V and J are TRBV12-3 or TRBV12-4 and TRBJ2-7; D is unresolved. This CDR3 has 12 amino acids. V shed 3 bases and J shed 4 bases, with 7 bases lying between them. The CDR3 loop reads CASSFLSYEQYF. As DNA, the CDR3 is TGTGCCAGCAGTTTTCTAAGTTACGAGCAGTACTTC.

This clonotype has ten or more counts. The V gene is TRBV7-9, the J gene TRBJ2-1, with D perhaps TRBD2 (6 bases). The CDR3 consists of 16 residues. V lost 4 bases, J lost 2 bases, and 15 bases lay in between. CDR1 and CDR2 (germline): SEHNR, FQNEAQ (reference sequence). The CDR3 spells CASSSSAGRAYNEQFF. CDR3 bases: TGTGCCAGCAGCTCCTCAGCGGGCAGAGCCTACAATGAGCAGTTCTTC.

This rearrangement joins TRBV2 to TRBJ2-7, with TRBD1 as a possible D gene (6 bases). V was cut by 3 bases and J by 0 bases, with 12 bases left in between. CDR1 and CDR2 (germline): SNHLY, FYNNEI. There are 15 residues in the CDR3. The CDR3 protein is CASSDVDRPSYEQYF. CDR3 in DNA: TGTGCCAGCAGTGACGTGGACAGACCCTCCTACGAGCAGTACTTC.

The genes are TRBV19 and TRBJ1-1; tentative D call: TRBD1 (6 bases). Germline CDR1 reads LNHDA; CDR2 reads SQIVND (reference sequence). The CDR3 sequence is 13 residues long. V lost 7 bases and J lost 1, with 10 bases in between. The CDR3 spells CASNFRGNTEAFF. CDR3 in DNA: TGTGCCAGTAATTTCAGGGGGAACACTGAAGCTTTCTTT.

This sequence joins TRBV7-9 and TRBJ1-2; no clear D gene. Germline V gene sequence: CDR1 SEHNR, CDR2 FQNEAQ (reference sequence). The CDR3 contains 12 residues. V lost 4 bases, J lost 4 bases, and 7 bases lay in between. The CDR3 region is CASSYGPYGYTF. CDR3 bases: TGTGCCAGCAGCTACGGACCCTATGGCTACACCTTC.

This clonotype appeared many times. V is TRBV12-3 or TRBV12-4 and J is TRBJ2-3; unclear D gene. The CDR3 consists of 13 residues. Trimming stripped 5 bases from V and 2 bases from J, with 8 bases between. CDR3 region: CASSPYLTDTQYF. The CDR3 coding sequence is TGTGCCAGCAGTCCGTACCTCACAGATACGCAGTATTTT.

The rearrangement uses TRBV11-2 and TRBJ2-1, with D perhaps TRBD2 (5 bases). Per the germline V gene, CDR1 is SGHAT and CDR2 is FQNNGV. Trimming left V 5 bases short and J 9 bases short, with 17 bases between. The CDR3 is 14 amino acids. CDR3 nucleotides: TGTGCCAGCAGCCAACTAGTAGGGCTAAGTGAGCAGTTCTTC. This encodes CASSQLVGLSEQFF. Filled out from reference TRBV11-2 and TRBJ2-1, the complete variable domain reads EAGVAQSPRYKIIEKRQSVAFWCNPISGHATLYWYQQILGQGPKLLIQFQNNGVVDDSQLPKDRFSAERLKGVDSTLKIQPAKLEDSAVYLCASSQLVGLSEQFFGPGTRLTVL.

The CDR3 DNA reads as TGTGCCAGCAGCCACGTGGACAGGTCCCCTGGAAACACCATATATTTT. Residues: CASSHVDRSPGNTIYF. The chain combines TRBV3-1 with TRBJ1-3, with TRBD1 identical over 7 bases. The CDR3 runs 16 residues. In germline, CDR1 is LGHDT, CDR2 YNNKEL (reference sequence). Trimming took 3 bases from V and 2 from J; bases not matched to a gene: 7. Supplemented by reference TRBV3-1 and TRBJ1-3, the full variable domain reads DTAVSQTPKYLVTQMGNDKSIKCEQNLGHDTMYWYKQDSKKFLKIMFSYNNKELIINETVPNRFSPKSPDKAHLNLHINSLELGDSAVYFCASSHVDRSPGNTIYFGEGSWLTVV.